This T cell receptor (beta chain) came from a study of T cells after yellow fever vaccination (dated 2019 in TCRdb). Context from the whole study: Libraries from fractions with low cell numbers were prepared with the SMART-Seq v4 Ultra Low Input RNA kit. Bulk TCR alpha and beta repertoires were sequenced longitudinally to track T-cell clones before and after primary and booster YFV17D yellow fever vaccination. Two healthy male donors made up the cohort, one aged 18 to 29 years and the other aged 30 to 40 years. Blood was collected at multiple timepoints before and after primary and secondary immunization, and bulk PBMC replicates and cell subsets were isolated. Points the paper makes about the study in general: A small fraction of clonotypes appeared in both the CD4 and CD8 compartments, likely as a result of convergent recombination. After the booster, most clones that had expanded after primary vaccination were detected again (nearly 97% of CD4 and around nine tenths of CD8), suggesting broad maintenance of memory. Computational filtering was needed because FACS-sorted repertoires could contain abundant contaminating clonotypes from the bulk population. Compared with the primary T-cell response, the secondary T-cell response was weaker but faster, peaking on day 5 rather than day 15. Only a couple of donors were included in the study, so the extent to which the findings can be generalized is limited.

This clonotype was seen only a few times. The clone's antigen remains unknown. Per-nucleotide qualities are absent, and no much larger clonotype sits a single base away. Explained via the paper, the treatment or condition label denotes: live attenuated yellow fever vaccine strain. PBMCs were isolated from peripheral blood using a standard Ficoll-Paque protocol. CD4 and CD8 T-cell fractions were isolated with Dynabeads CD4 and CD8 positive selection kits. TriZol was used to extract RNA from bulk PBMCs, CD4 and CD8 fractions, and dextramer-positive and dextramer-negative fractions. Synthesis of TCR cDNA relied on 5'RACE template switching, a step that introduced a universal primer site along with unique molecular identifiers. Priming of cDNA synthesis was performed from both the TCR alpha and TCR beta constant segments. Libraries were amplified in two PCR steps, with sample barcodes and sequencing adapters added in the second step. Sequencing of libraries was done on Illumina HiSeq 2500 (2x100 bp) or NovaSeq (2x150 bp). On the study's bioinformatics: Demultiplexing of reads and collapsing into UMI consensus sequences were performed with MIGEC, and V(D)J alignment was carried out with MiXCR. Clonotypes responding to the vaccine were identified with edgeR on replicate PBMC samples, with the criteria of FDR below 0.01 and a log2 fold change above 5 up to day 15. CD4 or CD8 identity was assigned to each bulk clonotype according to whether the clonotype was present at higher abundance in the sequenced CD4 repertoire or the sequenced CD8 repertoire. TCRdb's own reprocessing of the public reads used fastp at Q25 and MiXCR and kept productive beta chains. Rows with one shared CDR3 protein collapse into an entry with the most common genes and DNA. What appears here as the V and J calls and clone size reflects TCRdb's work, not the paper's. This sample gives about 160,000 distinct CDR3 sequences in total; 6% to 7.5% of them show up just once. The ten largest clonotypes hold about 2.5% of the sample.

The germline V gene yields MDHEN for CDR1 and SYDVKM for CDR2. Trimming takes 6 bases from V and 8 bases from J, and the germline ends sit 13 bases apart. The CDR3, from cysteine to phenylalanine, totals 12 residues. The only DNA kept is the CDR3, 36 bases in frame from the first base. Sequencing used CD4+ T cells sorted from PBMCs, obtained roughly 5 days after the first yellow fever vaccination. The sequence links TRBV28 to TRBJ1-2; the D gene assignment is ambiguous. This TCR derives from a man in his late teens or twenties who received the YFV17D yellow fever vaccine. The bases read TGTGCCAGCAGCTCTTACGCTGGGGGCTACACCTTC. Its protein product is CASSSYAGGYTF.